The entry below describes one TCR beta chain. Source study methods: Cell counts per sample came from amplifying reference gene primers. The table came from immunoSEQ multiplex PCR; TCRdb's copy has only in-frame clones and leaves some out. That table is the source of V, J and clone size, and D and trimming were worked out from the DNA. The sample carries some 150,000 clones, roughly 82% recorded once. CDR1 and CDR2 from the germline V gene are SEHNR and FQNEAQ (reference sequence). The ends were cut back, 0 bases at V and 3 bases at J, with 5 bases in the middle. CDR3 size: 13 residues. This sample was included in a study of blood T cell repertoires in COVID-19. Overall study: Material from acute and convalescent COVID-19 was sourced from the United States, Italy and Spain.

The clonotype comes from a human donor in a cohort sampled during active COVID-19. The specimen sequenced was peripheral blood. The chain employs TRBV7-9 and TRBJ1-1, with D unresolved. The chain's CDR3 is CASSLAFDTEAFF. CDR3 nucleotides: TGTGCCAGCAGCTTAGCGTTCGACACTGAAGCTTTCTTT.